Included here is one T cell receptor beta chain sequence, with context. This clone was recorded only once. No antigen is known for it. Per-nucleotide qualities are absent, and no much larger clonotype sits a single base away. Each clonotype received, on average, about 9.7x coverage in deep resolution sequencing performed on a MiSeq, where the target depth lay between 1 in 1 million and 1 in 200,000 T cells. The immunoSEQ hsTCRB Kit was used to generate TCR beta libraries. In the source study's methods: The data were analyzed with ImmunoSEQ Analyzer and ImmunoSEQ Data Assistant, and V, D and J gene assignments followed IMGT definitions. Clonality, which ranges from 0 to 1, was calculated as one minus the normalized Shannon entropy of productive rearrangement frequencies. Public clonotype analysis was restricted to overrepresented clonotypes comprising at least 0.05% of each patient's repertoire. Repertoires from about a dozen age-matched healthy donors in immuneACCESS were used as clonality controls. As stored in TCRdb, this immuneACCESS dataset retains in-frame rearrangements with V and J assigned. A fraction of the clones does not appear; measured against another copy, unresolved V genes explain less than half of the discrepancy, and the remainder lacks a known reason. V and J calls and clone size are given by that table; D and trimming were obtained from the DNA. The sample table holds nearly 50,000 clones, of which 57% were seen once. The top ten clones comprise approximately 30% of the sample.

Interpreted using the paper, the time point label stands for: 24 months on ibrutinib. For TCR beta library preparation, approximately 2 micrograms of genomic DNA were isolated from cryopreserved PBMCs. Longitudinal blood samples from CLL patients on ibrutinib monotherapy underwent high-throughput TCR beta sequencing. The patients were enrolled in a single-center, open-label phase 2 trial of ibrutinib monotherapy. Reading the germline V gene gives CDR1 SNHLY and CDR2 FYNNEI. The CDR3 numbers 18 residues from cysteine through phenylalanine. This entry keeps only the CDR3 DNA: 54 bases, framed from base 1. The trim is 6 bases for V and 2 bases for J, with a gap of 24 bases between the germline ends. The sample belongs to a study of cytotoxic CD8 clonotypes in ibrutinib-treated CLL (dated by TCRdb to the early 2020s). About the full investigation: In this cohort, approximately 15 patients were treatment-naive and about a dozen were relapsed/refractory, while roughly 17 had unmutated IGHV. Of the roughly 86 participants in the trial, about 25 had longitudinal samples available. On average, each sample had 255,043 productive templates and tens of thousands of productive rearrangements. Cryopreserved peripheral blood mononuclear cells were obtained before treatment, at response, and at either sustained remission or disease progression. All remission and progressive disease samples were collected while patients were still receiving ibrutinib. Partial responses were observed in 24 patients and complete responses in 2; after a median follow-up of roughly 72 months, remission was maintained in 15 or so patients and progression was observed in approximately 12. The response samples were drawn at a median of approximately 12 months into treatment, with a range of roughly 6 to 36 months.

Summary of the overall study and its limitations: Public clonotypes were found to be uncommon and were observed to contract or remain stable during treatment; the increase in clonality was shown to reflect expansion of private clonotypes at ibrutinib response. Sustained-remission and progressing patients did not have matched sampling times, and lymph node repertoires were not examined. At baseline, clonality was higher than in age-matched healthy donors and showed a strong correlation with circulating CD8+ T-cell counts. An increase in clonality was observed at ibrutinib response, with clonality remaining stable during sustained remission and falling back toward baseline at progression.

The sequence joins TRBV2 to TRBJ2-3; no confident D gene assignment can be made. The input for sequencing was PBMCs, taken after 24 months of ibrutinib treatment. The TCR sequence derives from a human donor with chronic lymphocytic leukemia. This receptor carries the CDR3 CASRGNRGDPRNTDTQYF. In nucleotides, the sequence is TGTGCCAGCAGGGGGAACAGAGGCGACCCTCGTAACACAGATACGCAGTATTTT.